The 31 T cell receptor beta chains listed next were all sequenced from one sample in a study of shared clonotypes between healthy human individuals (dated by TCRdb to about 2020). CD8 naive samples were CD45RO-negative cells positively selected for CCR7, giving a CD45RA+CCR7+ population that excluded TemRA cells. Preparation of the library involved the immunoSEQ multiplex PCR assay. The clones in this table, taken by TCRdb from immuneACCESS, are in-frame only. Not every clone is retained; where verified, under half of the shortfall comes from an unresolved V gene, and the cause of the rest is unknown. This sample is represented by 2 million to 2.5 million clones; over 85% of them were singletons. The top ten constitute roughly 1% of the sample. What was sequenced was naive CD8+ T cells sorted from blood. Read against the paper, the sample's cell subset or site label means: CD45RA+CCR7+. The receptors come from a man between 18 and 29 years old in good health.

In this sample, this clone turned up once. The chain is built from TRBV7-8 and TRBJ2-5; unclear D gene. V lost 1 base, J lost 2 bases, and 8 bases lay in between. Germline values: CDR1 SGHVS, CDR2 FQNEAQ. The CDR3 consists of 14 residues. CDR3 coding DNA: TGTGCCAGCAGCTTAGTAGGTCTACAAGAGACCCAGTACTTC. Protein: CASSLVGLQETQYF.

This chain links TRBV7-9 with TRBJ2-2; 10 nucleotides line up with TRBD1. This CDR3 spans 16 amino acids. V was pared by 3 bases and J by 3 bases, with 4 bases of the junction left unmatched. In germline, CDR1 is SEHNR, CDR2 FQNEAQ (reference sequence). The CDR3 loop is CASSFPGTGDTGELFF. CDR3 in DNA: TGTGCCAGCAGCTTCCCCGGGACAGGGGACACCGGGGAGCTGTTTTTT.

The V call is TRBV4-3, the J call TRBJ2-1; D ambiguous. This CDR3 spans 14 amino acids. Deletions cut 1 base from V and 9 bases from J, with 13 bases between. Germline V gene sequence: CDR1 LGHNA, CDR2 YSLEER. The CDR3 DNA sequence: TGCGCCAGCAGCCAAGGTCCGCTAGTCAGTGAGCAGTTCTTC. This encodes CASSQGPLVSEQFF.

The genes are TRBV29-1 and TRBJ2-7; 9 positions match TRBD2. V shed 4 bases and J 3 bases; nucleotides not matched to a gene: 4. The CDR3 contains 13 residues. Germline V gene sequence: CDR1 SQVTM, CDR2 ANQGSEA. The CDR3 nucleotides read TGCAGCGTTGGGGATAGCGGGGGCTACGAGCAGTACTTC. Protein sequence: CSVGDSGGYEQYF.

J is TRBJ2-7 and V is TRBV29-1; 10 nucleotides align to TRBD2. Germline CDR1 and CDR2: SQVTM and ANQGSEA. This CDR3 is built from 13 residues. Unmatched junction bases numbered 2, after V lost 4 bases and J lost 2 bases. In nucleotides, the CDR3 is TGCAGCGTTGGGACTAGCGGAGCCTACGAGCAGTACTTC. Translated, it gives CSVGTSGAYEQYF.

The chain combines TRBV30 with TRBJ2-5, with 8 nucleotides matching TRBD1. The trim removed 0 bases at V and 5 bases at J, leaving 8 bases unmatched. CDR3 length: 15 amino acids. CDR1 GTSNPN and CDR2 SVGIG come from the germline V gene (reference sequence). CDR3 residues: CAWSVGQGAYETQYF. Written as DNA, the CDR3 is TGTGCCTGGAGTGTTGGGCAGGGGGCTTACGAGACCCAGTACTTC.

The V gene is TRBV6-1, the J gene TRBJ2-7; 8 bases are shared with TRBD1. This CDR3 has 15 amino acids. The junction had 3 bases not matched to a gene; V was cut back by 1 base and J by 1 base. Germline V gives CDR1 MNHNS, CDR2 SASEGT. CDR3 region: CASSEDHRGSYEQYF. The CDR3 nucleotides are TGTGCCAGCAGTGAAGATCACAGGGGGTCCTACGAGCAGTACTTC.

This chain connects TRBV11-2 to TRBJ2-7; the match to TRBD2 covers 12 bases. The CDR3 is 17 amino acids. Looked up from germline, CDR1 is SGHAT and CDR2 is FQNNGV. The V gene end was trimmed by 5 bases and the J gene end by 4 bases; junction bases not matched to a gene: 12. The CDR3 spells CASSPDPWTSGNYEQYF. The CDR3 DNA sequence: TGTGCCAGCAGCCCGGATCCTTGGACTAGCGGGAATTACGAGCAGTACTTC.

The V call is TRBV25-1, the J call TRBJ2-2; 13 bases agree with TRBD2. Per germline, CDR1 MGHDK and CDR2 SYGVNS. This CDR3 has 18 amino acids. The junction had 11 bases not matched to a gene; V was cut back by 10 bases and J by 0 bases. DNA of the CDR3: TGTGCCACCGTTCTCGGACTAGCGGGAGCCGCGAACACCGGGGAGCTGTTTTTT. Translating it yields CATVLGLAGAANTGELFF.

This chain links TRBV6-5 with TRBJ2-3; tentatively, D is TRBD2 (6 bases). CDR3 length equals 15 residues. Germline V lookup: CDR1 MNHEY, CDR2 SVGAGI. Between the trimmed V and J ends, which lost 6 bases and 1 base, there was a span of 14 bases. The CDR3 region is CASSLGGEGTDTQYF. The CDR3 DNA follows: TGTGCCAGCAGCCTGGGAGGAGAAGGCACAGATACGCAGTATTTT.

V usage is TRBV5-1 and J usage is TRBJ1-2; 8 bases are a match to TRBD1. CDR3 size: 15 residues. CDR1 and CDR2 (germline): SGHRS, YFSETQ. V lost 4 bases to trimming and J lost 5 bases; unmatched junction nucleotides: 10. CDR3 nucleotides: TGCGCCAGCAGCCAAGGGACAGGACCTTATTATGGCTACACCTTC. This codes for CASSQGTGPYYGYTF.

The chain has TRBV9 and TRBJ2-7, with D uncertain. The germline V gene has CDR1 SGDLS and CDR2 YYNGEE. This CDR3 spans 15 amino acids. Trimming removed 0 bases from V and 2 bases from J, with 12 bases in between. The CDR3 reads CASSVESGFAYEQYF. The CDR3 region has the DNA TGTGCCAGCAGCGTAGAGTCAGGCTTCGCCTACGAGCAGTACTTC.

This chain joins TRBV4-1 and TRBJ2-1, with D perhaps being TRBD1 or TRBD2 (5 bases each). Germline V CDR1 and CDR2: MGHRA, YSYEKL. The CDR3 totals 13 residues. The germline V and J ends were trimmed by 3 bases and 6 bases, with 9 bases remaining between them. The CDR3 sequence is CASSQGTFNEQFF. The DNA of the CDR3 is TGCGCCAGCAGCCAGGGGACGTTCAATGAGCAGTTCTTC.

In DNA, the CDR3 is TGTGCCAGCGGGGGCTCTGGGGCCAACGTCCTGACTTTC. Amino acids: CASGGSGANVLTF. This rearrangement joins TRBV19 to TRBJ2-6, with TRBD2 as a possible D gene (6 bases). Germline loops: CDR1 LNHDA, CDR2 SQIVND (reference sequence). The CDR3 covers 13 residues. The V and J ends lost 9 bases and 0 bases respectively, with 6 bases between them.

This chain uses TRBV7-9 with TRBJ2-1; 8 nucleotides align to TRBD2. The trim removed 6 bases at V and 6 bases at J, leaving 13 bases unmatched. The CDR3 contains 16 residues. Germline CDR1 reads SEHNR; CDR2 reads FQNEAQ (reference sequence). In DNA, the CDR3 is TGTGCCAGCAGACTCGTGGCGGGAGGCTTGATCAATGAGCAGTTCTTC. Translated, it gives CASRLVAGGLINEQFF. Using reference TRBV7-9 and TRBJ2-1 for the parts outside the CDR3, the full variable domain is DTGVSQNPRHKITKRGQNVTFRCDPISEHNRLYWYRQTLGQGPEFLTYFQNEAQLEKSRLLSDRFSAERPKGSFSTLEIQRTEQGDSAMYLCASRLVAGGLINEQFFGPGTRLTVL.

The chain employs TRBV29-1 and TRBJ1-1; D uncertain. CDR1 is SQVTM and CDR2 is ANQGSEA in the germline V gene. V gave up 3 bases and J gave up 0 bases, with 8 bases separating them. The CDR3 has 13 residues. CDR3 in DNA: TGCAGCGTTGACTCGGACGTGAACACTGAAGCTTTCTTT. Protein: CSVDSDVNTEAFF.

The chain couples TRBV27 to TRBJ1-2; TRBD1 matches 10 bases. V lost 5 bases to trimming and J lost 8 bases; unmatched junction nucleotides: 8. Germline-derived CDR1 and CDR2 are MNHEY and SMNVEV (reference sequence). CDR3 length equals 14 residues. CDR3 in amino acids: CASSPGTGVGGYTF. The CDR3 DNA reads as TGTGCCAGCAGTCCTGGGACAGGGGTTGGAGGCTACACCTTC.

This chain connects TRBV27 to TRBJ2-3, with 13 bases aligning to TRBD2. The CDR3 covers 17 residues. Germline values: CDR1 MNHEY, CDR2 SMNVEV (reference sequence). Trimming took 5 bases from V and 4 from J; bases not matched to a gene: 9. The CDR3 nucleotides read TGTGCCAGCAGTCCAGACTGGACTAGCGGGGGCCCAGATACGCAGTATTTT. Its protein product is CASSPDWTSGGPDTQYF.

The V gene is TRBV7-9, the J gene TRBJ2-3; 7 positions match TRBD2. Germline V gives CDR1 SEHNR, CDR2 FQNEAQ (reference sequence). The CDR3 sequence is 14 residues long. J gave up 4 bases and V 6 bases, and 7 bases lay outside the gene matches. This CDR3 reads CASSSLGGPDTQYF. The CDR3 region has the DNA TGTGCCAGCAGTTCGCTGGGAGGGCCAGATACGCAGTATTTT.

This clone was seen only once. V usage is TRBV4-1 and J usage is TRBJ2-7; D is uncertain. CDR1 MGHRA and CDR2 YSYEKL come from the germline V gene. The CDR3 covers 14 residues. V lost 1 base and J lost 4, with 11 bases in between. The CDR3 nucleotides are TGCGCCAGCAGCCAAGGGCGGAGTGCTTACGAGCAGTACTTC. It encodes CASSQGRSAYEQYF.

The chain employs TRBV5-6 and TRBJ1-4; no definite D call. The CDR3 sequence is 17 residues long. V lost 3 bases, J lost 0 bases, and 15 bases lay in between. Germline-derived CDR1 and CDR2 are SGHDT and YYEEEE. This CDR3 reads CASSSLALQPTNEKLFF. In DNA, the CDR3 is TGTGCCAGCAGCTCGCTGGCCCTACAGCCAACTAATGAAAAACTGTTTTTT.

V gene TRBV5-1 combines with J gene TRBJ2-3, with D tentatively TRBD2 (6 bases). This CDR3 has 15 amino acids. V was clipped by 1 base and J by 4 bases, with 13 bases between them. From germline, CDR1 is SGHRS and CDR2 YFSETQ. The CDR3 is CASSLSASEADTQYF. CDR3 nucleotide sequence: TGCGCCAGCAGCTTGTCGGCTAGCGAGGCAGATACGCAGTATTTT.

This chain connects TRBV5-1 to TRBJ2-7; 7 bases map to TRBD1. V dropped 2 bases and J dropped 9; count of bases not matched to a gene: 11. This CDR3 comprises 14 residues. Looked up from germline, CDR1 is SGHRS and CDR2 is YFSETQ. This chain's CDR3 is CASSLSGQRHGQYF. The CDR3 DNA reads TGCGCCAGCAGCTTATCGGGACAGAGGCACGGGCAGTACTTC.

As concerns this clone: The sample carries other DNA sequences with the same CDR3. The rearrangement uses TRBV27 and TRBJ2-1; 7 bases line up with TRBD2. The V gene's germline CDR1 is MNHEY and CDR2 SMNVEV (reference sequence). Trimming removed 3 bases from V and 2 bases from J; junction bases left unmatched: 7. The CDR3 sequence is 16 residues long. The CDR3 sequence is CASSLSSGGAYNEQFF. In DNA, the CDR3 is TGTGCCAGCAGTTTGTCTAGCGGAGGCGCCTACAATGAGCAGTTCTTC.

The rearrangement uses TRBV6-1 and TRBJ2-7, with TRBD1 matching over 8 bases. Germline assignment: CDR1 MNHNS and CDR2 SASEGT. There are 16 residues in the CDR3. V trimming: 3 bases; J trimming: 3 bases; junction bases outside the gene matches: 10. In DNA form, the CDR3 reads TGTGCCAGCAGTGAGGACGCCGGGACAGGACTCTACGAGCAGTACTTC. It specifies CASSEDAGTGLYEQYF.

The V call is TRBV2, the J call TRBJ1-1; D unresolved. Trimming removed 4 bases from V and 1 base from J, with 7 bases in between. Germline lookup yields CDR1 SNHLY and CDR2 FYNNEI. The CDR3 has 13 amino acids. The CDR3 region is CASSAAGNTEAFF. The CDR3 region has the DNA TGTGCCAGCAGTGCGGCAGGGAACACTGAAGCTTTCTTT.

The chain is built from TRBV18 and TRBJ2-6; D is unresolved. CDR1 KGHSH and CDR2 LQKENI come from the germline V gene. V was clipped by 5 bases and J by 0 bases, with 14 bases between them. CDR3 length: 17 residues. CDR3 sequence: CASSSAGEVSGANVLTF. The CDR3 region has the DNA TGTGCCAGCTCATCGGCCGGTGAAGTCTCTGGGGCCAACGTCCTGACTTTC.

The CDR3 loop is CASSLFSGIYYNSPLHF. CDR3 nucleotide sequence: TGTGCCAGCAGCTTGTTCTCAGGGATCTACTATAATTCACCCCTCCACTTT. The chain couples TRBV5-6 to TRBJ1-6, with D possibly being TRBD1 (5 bases). CDR3 size: 17 residues. Germline V gives CDR1 SGHDT, CDR2 YYEEEE. Between the trimmed V and J ends, which lost 1 base and 3 bases, there was a span of 14 bases.

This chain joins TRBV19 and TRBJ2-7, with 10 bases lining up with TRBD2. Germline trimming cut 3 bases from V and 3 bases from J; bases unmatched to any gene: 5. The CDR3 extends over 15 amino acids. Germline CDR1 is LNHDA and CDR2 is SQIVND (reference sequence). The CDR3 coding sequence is TGTGCCAGTAGTATCGAGTCTAGCGGGAGCTACGAGCAGTACTTC. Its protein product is CASSIESSGSYEQYF.

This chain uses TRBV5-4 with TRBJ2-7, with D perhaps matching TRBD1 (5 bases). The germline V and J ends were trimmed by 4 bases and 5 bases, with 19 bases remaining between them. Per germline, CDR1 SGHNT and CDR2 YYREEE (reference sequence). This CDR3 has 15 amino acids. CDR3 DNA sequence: TGTGCCAGCAGCGGTGATGGACACCTATATGACGAGCAGTACTTC. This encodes CASSGDGHLYDEQYF.

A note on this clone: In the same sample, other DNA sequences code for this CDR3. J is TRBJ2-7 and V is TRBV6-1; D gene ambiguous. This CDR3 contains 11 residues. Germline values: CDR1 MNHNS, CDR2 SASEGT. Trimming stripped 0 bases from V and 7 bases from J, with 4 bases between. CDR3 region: CASSEAGEQYF. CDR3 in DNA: TGTGCCAGCAGTGAAGCTGGAGAGCAGTACTTC.